The subject of this entry is one T cell receptor (beta chain). The specificity of this receptor is unknown. Per-nucleotide qualities are absent, and no much larger clonotype sits a single base away. No treatment had been received by any patient before thyroid surgery. Patient clinical samples collected from 2012 to 2018 were retrospectively analysed using T-cell receptor beta sequencing. The data are from a study of metastatic and nonmetastatic thyroid tumors (dated by TCRdb to 2020 to 2021). At the level of the whole study: The researchers compared repertoires between peripheral blood samples and tumor or nodule tissue samples from patients with malignant or benign thyroid disease.

General conclusions and limits of the study: In both blood and tumor samples, TCR beta diversity was reported to be significantly higher in malignant tumors than in benign nodules.

Libraries were made using PCR. Data came from an Illumina HiSeq 4000. High-throughput sequencing was used to profile the TCR beta-chain CDR3 region of each patient. In the authors' own workflow: CDR3 differences across clinicopathological groups were used to build a classifier for discriminating distant-metastatic papillary thyroid cancer patients. The Shannon index was used to assess repertoire diversity, and the Morisita-Horn index was used to assess tumor-blood repertoire similarity. TCRdb took the public reads, trimmed them with fastp at Q25, ran MiXCR for clone calling and kept in-frame beta chains. These V and J calls originate from TCRdb's pipeline instead of the authors' own analysis. Here the sample has roughly 22,000 clones; approximately 40% occur a single time. The ten most abundant clones make up approximately 21% of the sample. Trimming costs V 3 bases and J 2 bases, and their ends lie 11 bases apart. The germline V gene provides CDR1 SGHVS and CDR2 FQNEAQ. CDR3 length: 15 amino acids, cysteine to phenylalanine. Only CDR3 DNA remains: 45 bases, in frame from the first base.

Sequenced sample: blood. The TCR was taken from a male donor with papillary thyroid cancer or a benign thyroid nodule (not recorded which). Some clones in this sample may be carry-over from other donors' samples. The rearrangement combines TRBV7-8 with TRBJ1-5, with no D gene named confidently. This receptor has the CDR3 CASSFTGYGNQPQHF. The bases are TGTGCCAGCAGCTTCACGGGGTATGGCAATCAGCCCCAGCATTTT.